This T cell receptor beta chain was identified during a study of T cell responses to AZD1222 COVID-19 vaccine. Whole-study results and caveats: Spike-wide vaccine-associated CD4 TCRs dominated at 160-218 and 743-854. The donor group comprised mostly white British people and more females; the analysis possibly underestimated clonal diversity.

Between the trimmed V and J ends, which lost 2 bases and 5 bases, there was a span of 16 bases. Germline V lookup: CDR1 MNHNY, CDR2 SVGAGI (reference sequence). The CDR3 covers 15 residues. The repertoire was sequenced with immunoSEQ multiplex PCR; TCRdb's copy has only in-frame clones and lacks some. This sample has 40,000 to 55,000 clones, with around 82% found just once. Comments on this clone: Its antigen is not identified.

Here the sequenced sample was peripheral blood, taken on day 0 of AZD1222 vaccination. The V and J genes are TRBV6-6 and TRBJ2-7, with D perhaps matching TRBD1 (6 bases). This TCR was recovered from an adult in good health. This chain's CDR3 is CASSYPSTGPHEQYF. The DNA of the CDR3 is TGTGCCAGCAGTTACCCGAGTACAGGGCCCCACGAGCAGTACTTC.